What follows describes a single T cell receptor (beta chain). Antigen specificity is unknown. This sample was taken from a study of cytomegalovirus exposure and HLA in healthy donors. The overall study: There were some 81 million unique TCRs (from HLA-typed donors) in an early data release. Study-level results: On later analysis, the bulk of CMV-associated TCR beta chains appeared to be HLA-restricted. Most of the TCR beta V segments (in an earlier analysis) were productive either about 87% or about 30% of the time. Association of 15,000 to 20,000 TCR beta sequences with HLA alleles was found at 0.05 false discovery rate in a later analysis.

PCR was performed using 60 Vbeta and 13 Jbeta primers. TCRdb keeps only in-frame clones here, not all; method: immunoSEQ multiplex PCR. The repertoire holds approximately 100,000 clones, with 70% to 85% as singletons. The V gene's germline CDR1 is MDHEN and CDR2 SYDVKM. The CDR3 consists of 15 residues. V shed 7 bases and J 4 bases; nucleotides not matched to a gene: 10. The TCR was taken from a middle-aged man in good health and CMV-seropositive. Sequenced input: PBMCs. The rearrangement uses TRBV28 and TRBJ1-1; 9 nucleotides line up with TRBD1. CDR3 protein: CASTLRDRDSTEAFF. In DNA form, the CDR3 reads TGTGCCAGCACCCTCCGGGACAGGGATAGCACTGAAGCTTTCTTT.